This TCR beta chain was obtained from a study of shared clonotypes between healthy human individuals. Points from the study as a whole: Naive subsets tended to show greater estimated richness than memory subsets.

The genomic DNA of each subset was split evenly across several immunoSEQ plates. Sequencing used immunoSEQ multiplex PCR; TCRdb keeps in-frame clones, though not all of them. The repertoire holds roughly 1,000,000 clones, with around 78% as singletons. Note on this clone: Its antigen remains unidentified.

Donors comprised only Caucasian adults living in Nashville, Tennessee. The germline gives CDR1 SGHRS, CDR2 YFSETQ. The CDR3 is 15 residues long. Trimming cost V 1 base and J 6 bases, with 13 bases left between them. Material: memory CD4+ T cells from PBMCs. Subset denoted: CD45RA-negative fraction. The sequence was collected from a man between 18 and 35 years old in good health. Some clones in this sample may be carry-over from other donors' samples. This sequence joins TRBV5-1 and TRBJ2-2; D is possibly TRBD1 (6 bases). The DNA of the CDR3 is TGCGCCAGCAGCTTGTACAGGGAGCCGTCCGGGGAGCTGTTTTTT. Translated, it gives CASSLYREPSGELFF.